This TCR beta chain stems from a study of T cell responses to AZD1222 COVID-19 vaccine. Findings and limits, study-wide: Spike regions recognized by vaccine-associated CD4 TCRs spanned the protein, led by 160-218 and 743-854.

Concerning this clone itself: The antigen is undetermined.

Germline CDR1 is LNHDA and CDR2 is SQIVND (reference sequence). With 3 bases clipped from V and 5 bases from J, the junction kept 29 bases outside the gene matches. The CDR3 totals 22 residues. Using immunoSEQ multiplex PCR, the repertoire was profiled, and TCRdb retains in-frame clones only, with some absent. The table lists 99,000 or so clones, about 89% of them singletons. This chain joins TRBV19 and TRBJ1-2; 8 bases agree with TRBD1. The TCR comes from an adult in good health. The sequenced sample was peripheral blood, obtained on day 0 of AZD1222 vaccination. The chain's CDR3 is CASSIFWGETRDRPSLGYGYTF. The CDR3 DNA reads TGTGCCAGTAGTATCTTTTGGGGTGAGACCCGGGACAGGCCCTCCCTAGGGTATGGCTACACCTTC.